A single T cell receptor (beta chain) is shown here with its context. The J segment lost 2 bases and the V segment lost 1 base, leaving 1 base of the junction unmatched. The germline V gene encodes CDR1 LNHDA and CDR2 SQIVND (reference sequence). This CDR3 region has 14 residues. This sample stems from a study of T cell changes during pregnancy in multiple sclerosis. Some clones are missing from TCRdb's copy, which holds only in-frame ones; the method was immunoSEQ multiplex PCR. The sample lists 50,000 to 70,000 clones; 91% were seen once. This specimen consisted of peripheral blood, obtained after pregnancy. The chain recombines TRBV19 with TRBJ2-5; 7 nucleotides agree with TRBD1. The receptor was isolated from a female donor in good health, enrolled as a control in a pregnancy study. The CDR3 DNA is TGTGCCAGTAGTATAGGGGGACAGCAAGAGACCCAGTACTTC. It is translated as CASSIGGQQETQYF.